This T cell receptor beta chain was found in a study of post-analysis software for immune sequencing data. Regarding this clonotype: Its antigen remains unknown.

Study-wide results and limits: Five or six TRBV segments appeared more often in patients than in controls, and TRBV5-6, TRBV5-1 and TRBV20-1 were among these.

The CDR3 is made up of 17 amino acids. Trimming took 3 bases from V and 4 from J; bases not matched to a gene: 11. Sequencing libraries made from TCR beta cDNA carried unique molecular identifiers. TCRdb fed the PCR reads into MiXCR, producing one record per CDR3 protein. The sample lists around 200,000 distinct CDR3 sequences; approximately 29% were seen once. The chain has TRBV12-3 or TRBV12-4 and TRBJ2-2, with 7 bases that match TRBD1. This sequence was found in a girl aged 2-17 years with multiple sclerosis. Sequences were obtained from blood. The DNA of the CDR3 is TGTGCCAGCAGTTTCTGGGGGAGACAGGGCCGCACCGGGGAGCTGTTTTTT. Its protein is CASSFWGRQGRTGELFF.